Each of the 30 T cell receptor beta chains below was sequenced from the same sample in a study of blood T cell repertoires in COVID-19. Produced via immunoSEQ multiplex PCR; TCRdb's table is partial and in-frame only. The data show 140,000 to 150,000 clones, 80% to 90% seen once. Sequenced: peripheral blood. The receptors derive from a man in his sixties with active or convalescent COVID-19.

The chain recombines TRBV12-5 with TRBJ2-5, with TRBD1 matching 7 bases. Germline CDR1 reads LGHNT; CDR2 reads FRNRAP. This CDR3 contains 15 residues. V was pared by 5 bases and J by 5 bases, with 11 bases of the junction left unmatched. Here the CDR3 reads CASGPDGQVRETQYF. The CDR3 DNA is TGTGCTAGTGGTCCTGACGGACAGGTTCGGGAGACCCAGTACTTC.

CDR3 sequence: CASSVSGALYNEQFF. The CDR3 DNA is TGTGCCAGCAGCGTATCAGGGGCACTCTACAATGAGCAGTTCTTC. V is TRBV9 and J is TRBJ2-1, with D maybe TRBD1 (6 bases). The germline V gene has CDR1 SGDLS and CDR2 YYNGEE. The length of the CDR3 is 15 residues. V was pared by 1 base and J by 3 bases, with 11 bases between.

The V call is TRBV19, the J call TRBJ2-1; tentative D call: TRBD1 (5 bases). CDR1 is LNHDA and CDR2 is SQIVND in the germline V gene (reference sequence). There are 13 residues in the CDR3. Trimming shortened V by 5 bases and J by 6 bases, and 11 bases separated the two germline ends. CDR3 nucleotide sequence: TGTGCCAGTAGTGCCAGGGTGCCCAATGAGCAGTTCTTC. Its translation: CASSARVPNEQFF.

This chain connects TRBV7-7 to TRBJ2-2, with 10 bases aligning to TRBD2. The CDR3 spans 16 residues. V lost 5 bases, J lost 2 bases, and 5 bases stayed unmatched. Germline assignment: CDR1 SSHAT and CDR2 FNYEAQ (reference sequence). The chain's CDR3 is CASSPGTSVNTGELFF. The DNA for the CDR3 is TGTGCCAGCAGCCCCGGGACTAGCGTTAACACCGGGGAGCTGTTTTTT.

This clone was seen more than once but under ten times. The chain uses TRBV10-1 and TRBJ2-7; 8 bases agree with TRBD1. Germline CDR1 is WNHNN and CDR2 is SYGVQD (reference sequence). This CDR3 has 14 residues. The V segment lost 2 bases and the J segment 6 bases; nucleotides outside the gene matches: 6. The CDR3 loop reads CASSEARGLGEQYF. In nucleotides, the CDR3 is TGCGCCAGCAGTGAGGCCAGGGGGCTGGGCGAGCAGTACTTC.

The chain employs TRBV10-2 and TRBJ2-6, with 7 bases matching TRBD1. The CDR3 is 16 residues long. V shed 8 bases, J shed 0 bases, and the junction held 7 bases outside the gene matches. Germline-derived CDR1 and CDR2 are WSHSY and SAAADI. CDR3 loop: CASEDREISGANVLTF. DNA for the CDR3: TGCGCCAGCGAAGACAGGGAAATCTCTGGGGCCAACGTCCTGACTTTC.

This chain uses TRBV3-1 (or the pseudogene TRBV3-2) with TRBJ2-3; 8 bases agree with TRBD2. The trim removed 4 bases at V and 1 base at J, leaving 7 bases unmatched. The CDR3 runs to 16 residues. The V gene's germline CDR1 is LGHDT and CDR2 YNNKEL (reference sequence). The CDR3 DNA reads TGTGCCAGCAGCCCCCAAAGCGGGAGTGGCACAGATACGCAGTATTTT. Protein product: CASSPQSGSGTDTQYF.

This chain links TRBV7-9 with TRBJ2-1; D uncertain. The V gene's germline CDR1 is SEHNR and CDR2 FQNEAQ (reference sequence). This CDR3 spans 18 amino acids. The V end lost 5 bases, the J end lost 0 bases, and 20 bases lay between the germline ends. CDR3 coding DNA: TGTGCCAGCAGCCCCTCATCCGGGTCCCTCCTCTCCTACAATGAGCAGTTCTTC. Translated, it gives CASSPSSGSLLSYNEQFF. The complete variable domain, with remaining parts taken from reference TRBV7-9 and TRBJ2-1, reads DTGVSQNPRHKITKRGQNVTFRCDPISEHNRLYWYRQTLGQGPEFLTYFQNEAQLEKSRLLSDRFSAERPKGSFSTLEIQRTEQGDSAMYLCASSPSSGSLLSYNEQFFGPGTRLTVL.

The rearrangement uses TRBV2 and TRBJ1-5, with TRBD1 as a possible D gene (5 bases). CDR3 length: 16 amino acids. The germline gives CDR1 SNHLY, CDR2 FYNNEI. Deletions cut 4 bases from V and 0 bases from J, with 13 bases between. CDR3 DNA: TGTGCCAGCAGTGCGAGACAGACCTATAGCAATCAGCCCCAGCATTTT. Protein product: CASSARQTYSNQPQHF.

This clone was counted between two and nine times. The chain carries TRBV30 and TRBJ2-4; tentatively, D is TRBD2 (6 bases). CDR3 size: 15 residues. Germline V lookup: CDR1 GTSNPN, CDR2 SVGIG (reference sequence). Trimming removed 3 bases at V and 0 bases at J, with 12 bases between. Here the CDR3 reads CAWRRGELAKNIQYF. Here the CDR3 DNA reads TGTGCCTGGAGGCGCGGGGAGTTAGCCAAAAACATTCAGTACTTC.

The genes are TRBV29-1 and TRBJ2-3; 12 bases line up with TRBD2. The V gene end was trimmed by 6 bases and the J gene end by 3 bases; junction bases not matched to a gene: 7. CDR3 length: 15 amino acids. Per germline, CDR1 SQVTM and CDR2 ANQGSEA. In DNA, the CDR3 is TGCAGCGTAGAGACTAGCGGGAGAGGGACAGATACGCAGTATTTT. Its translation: CSVETSGRGTDTQYF.

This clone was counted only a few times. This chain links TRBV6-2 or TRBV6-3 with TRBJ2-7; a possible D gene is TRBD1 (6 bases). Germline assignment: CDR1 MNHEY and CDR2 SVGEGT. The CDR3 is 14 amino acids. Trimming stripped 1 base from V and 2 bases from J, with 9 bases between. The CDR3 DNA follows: TGTGCCAGCAGTTACTTCGGACAGACCTACGAGCAGTACTTC. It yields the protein CASSYFGQTYEQYF.

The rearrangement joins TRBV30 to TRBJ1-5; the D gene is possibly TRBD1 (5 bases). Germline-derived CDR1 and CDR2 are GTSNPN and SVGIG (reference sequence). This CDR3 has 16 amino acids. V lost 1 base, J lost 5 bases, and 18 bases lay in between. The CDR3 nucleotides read TGTGCCTGGAGTGCTCGGGGGGACTTAGGCGATCAGCCCCAGCATTTT. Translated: CAWSARGDLGDQPQHF.

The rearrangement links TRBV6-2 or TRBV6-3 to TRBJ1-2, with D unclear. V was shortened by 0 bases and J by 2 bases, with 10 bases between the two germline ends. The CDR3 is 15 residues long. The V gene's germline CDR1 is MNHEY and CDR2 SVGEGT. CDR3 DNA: TGTGCCAGCAGTTACTCCCAGGTTTTAAACTATGGCTACACCTTC. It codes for CASSYSQVLNYGYTF.

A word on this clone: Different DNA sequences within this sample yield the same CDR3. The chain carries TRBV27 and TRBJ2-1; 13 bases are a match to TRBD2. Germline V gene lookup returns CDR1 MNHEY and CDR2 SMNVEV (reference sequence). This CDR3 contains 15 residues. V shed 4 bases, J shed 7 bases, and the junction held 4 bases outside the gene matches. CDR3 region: CASSSGTSGINEQFF. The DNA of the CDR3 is TGTGCCAGCAGTTCCGGGACTAGCGGGATTAATGAGCAGTTCTTC.

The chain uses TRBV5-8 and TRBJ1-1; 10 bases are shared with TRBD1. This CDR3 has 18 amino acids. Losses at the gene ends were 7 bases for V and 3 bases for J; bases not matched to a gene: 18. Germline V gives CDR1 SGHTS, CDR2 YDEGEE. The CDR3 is CASPRDRGRIKSDTEAFF. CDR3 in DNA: TGTGCCAGCCCCCGAGACAGGGGGCGAATTAAATCGGACACTGAAGCTTTCTTT.

In DNA form, the CDR3 reads TGTGCCAGCAGCTTAACAGGGGGCACCTATGGCTACACCTTC. It specifies CASSLTGGTYGYTF. The chain joins TRBV7-2 to TRBJ1-2; 9 nucleotides match TRBD1. CDR3 length: 14 amino acids. The junction had 2 bases not matched to a gene; V was cut back by 2 bases and J by 4 bases. Per germline, CDR1 SGHTA and CDR2 FQGNSA.

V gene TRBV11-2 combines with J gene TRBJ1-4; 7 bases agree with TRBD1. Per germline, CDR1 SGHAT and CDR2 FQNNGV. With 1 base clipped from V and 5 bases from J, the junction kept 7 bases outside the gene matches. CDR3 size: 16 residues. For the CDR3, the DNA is TGTGCCAGCAGCTTAGGGCAGGGACAGAGGAATGAAAAACTGTTTTTT. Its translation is CASSLGQGQRNEKLFF. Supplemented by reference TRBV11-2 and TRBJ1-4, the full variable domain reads EAGVAQSPRYKIIEKRQSVAFWCNPISGHATLYWYQQILGQGPKLLIQFQNNGVVDDSQLPKDRFSAERLKGVDSTLKIQPAKLEDSAVYLCASSLGQGQRNEKLFFGSGTQLSVL.

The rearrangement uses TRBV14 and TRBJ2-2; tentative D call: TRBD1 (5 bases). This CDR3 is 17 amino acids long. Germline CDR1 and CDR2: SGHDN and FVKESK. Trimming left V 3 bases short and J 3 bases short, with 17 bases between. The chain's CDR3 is CASSQITGLRYTGELFF. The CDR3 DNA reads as TGTGCCAGCAGCCAGATAACAGGTTTACGATACACCGGGGAGCTGTTTTTT.

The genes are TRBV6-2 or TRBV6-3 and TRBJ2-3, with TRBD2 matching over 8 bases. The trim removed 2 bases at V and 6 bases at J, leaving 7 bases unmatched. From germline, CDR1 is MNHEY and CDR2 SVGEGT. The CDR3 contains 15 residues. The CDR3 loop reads CASSYGTRDYDTQYF. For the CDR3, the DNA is TGTGCCAGCAGTTACGGGACTAGAGATTACGATACGCAGTATTTT.

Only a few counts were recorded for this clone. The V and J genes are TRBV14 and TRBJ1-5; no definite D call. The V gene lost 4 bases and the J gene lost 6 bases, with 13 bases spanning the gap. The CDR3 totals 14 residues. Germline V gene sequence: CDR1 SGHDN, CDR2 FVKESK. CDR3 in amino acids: CASSRGGLSQPQHF. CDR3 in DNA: TGTGCCAGCAGCCGCGGTGGACTATCTCAGCCCCAGCATTTT.

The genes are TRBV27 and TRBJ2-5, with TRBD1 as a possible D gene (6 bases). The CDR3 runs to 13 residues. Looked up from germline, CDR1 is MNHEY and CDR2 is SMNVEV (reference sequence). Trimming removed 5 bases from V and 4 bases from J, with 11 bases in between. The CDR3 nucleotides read TGTGCCAGCAGTCACAGGGTGCGAGAGACCCAGTACTTC. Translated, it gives CASSHRVRETQYF.

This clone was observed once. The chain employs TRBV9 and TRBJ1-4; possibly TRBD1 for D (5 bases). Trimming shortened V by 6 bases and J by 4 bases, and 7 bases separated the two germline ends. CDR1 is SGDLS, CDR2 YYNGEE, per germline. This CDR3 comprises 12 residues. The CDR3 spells CASKGINEKLFF. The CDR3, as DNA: TGTGCCAGCAAGGGGATTAATGAAAAACTGTTTTTT.

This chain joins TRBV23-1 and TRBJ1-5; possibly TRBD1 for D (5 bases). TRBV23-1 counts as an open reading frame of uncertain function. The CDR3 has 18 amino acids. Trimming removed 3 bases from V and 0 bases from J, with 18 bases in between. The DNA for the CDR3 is TGCGCCAGCAGTCAGGTGGGCAGGGTAAATAATAGCAATCAGCCCCAGCATTTT. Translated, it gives CASSQVGRVNNSNQPQHF.

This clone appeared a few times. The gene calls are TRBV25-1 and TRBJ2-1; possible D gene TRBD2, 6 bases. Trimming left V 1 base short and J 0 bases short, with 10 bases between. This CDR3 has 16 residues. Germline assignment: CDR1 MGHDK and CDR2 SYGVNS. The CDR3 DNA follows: TGTGCCAGCAGTGAATCCGGGGGTAGCTCCTACAATGAGCAGTTCTTC. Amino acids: CASSESGGSSYNEQFF.

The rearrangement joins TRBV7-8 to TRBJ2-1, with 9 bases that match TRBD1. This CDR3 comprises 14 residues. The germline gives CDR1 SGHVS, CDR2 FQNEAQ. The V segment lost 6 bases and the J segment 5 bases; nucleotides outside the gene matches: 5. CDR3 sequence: CASRLDRGNNEQFF. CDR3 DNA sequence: TGTGCCAGCAGACTTGACAGGGGGAACAATGAGCAGTTCTTC.

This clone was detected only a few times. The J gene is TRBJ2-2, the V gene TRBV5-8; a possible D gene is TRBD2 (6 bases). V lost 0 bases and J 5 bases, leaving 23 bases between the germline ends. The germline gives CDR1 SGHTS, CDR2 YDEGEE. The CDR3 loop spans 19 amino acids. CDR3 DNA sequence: TGTGCCAGCAGCTTGGACTATATACGGAGGGCAGCGGCTACCGGGGAGCTGTTTTTT. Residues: CASSLDYIRRAAATGELFF.

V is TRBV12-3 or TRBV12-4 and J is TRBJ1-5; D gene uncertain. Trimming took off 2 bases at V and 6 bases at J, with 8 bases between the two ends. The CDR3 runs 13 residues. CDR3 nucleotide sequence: TGTGCCAGCAGTTTACAGTATCCTCAGCCCCAGCATTTT. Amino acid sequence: CASSLQYPQPQHF.

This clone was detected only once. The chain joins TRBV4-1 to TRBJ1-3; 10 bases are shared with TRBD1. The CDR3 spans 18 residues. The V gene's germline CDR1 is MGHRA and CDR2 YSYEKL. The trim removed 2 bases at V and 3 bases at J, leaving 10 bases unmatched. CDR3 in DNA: TGCGCCAGCAGCCAACAGTTTTCCAGGACAGGGGGTGGAAACACCATATATTTT. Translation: CASSQQFSRTGGGNTIYF.

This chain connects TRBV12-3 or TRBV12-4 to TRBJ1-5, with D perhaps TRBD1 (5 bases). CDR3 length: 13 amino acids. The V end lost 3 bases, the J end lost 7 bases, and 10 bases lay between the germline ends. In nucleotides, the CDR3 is TGTGCCAGCAGTTTTACAGGATCCCAGCCCCAGCATTTT. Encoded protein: CASSFTGSQPQHF.